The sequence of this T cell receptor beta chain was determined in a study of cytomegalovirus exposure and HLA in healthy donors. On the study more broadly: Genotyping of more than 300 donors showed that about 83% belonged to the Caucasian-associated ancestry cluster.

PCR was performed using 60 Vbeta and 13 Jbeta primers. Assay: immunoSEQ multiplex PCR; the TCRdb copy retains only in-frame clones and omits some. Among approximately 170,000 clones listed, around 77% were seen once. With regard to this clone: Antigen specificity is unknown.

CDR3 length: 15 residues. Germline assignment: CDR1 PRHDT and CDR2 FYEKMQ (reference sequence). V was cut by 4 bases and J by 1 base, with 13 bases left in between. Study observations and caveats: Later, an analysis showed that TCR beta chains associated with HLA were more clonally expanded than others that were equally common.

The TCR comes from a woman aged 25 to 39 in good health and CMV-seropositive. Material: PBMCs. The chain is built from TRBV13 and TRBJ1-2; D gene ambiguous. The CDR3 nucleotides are TGTGCCAGCAGCTCCGTGGGAGACGTTAACTATGGCTACACCTTC. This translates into CASSSVGDVNYGYTF.